Listed below are T cell receptor beta chains from one sample, sequenced in a study of radiotherapy plus CTLA-4 blockade in lung cancer. Libraries were prepared by immunoSEQ multiplex PCR; TCRdb keeps only in-frame clonotypes and omits some of them. This table holds 80,000 or so clones, about 78% found once. The specimen was peripheral blood, collected from a patient treated with radiotherapy plus ipilimumab. The receptors shown here come from a human donor with non-small cell lung cancer who had a partial response to radiotherapy plus ipilimumab. Some clones in this sample may be carry-over from other donors' samples. CDR3s include the opening cysteine and the closing phenylalanine or tryptophan. D genes are given only for firm matches. The size of a clone is reported for some rows only, either as once, few or many, or as a class for expanded clones.

v_gene	j_gene	d_gene	abundance	CDR3aa	CDR3nt
TRBV18	TRBJ2-7	NA	NA	CASSPGPRRENYEQYF	TGTGCCAGCTCACCGGGGCCACGGAGGGAGAACTACGAGCAGTACTTC
TRBV18	TRBJ1-4	TRBD1	NA	CASSPGQGNEKLFF	TGTGCCAGCTCACCGGGACAGGGAAATGAAAAACTGTTTTTT
TRBV6-4	TRBJ2-1	NA	NA	CASSALSGEQFF	TGTGCCAGCAGCGCCCTGTCGGGTGAGCAGTTCTTC
TRBV6-1	TRBJ1-3	NA	NA	CASGLHSGNTIYF	TGTGCCAGCGGACTGCACTCTGGAAACACCATATATTTT
TRBV28	TRBJ1-5	TRBD1	NA	CASKHLDRANQPQHF	TGTGCCAGCAAACACTTGGACAGGGCTAATCAGCCCCAGCATTTT
TRBV11-3	TRBJ2-1	NA	NA	CASSLGAPNNEQFF	TGTGCCAGCAGCTTAGGTGCCCCTAACAATGAGCAGTTCTTC
TRBV10-1	TRBJ2-1	TRBD1	NA	CASIGVETGGKDEQFF	TGCGCCAGCATTGGGGTTGAGACAGGGGGCAAAGATGAGCAGTTCTTC
TRBV10-3	TRBJ2-7	TRBD1	few	CAISEPGQGEKEQYF	TGTGCCATCAGCGAACCGGGACAGGGAGAAAAAGAGCAGTACTTC
TRBV18	TRBJ2-7	TRBD1	NA	CASSPPGTGEYEQYF	TGTGCCAGCTCACCACCCGGGACAGGGGAGTACGAGCAGTACTTC
TRBV28	TRBJ1-5	TRBD1	NA	CASTWAGGGQPQHF	TGTGCCAGCACGTGGGCAGGGGGTGGTCAGCCCCAGCATTTT
TRBV28	TRBJ1-6	NA	few	CASPRQDNGTPLHF	TGTGCCAGCCCGAGACAGGACAACGGCACGCCCCTCCACTTT
TRBV7-6	TRBJ1-1	NA	NA	CASSEKASGNTEAFF	TGTGCCAGCAGCGAAAAGGCCTCAGGGAACACTGAAGCTTTCTTT
TRBV18	TRBJ2-1	NA	NA	CASSLSTVYSYNEQFF	TGTGCCAGCTCACTCTCGACAGTGTACTCCTACAATGAGCAGTTCTTC